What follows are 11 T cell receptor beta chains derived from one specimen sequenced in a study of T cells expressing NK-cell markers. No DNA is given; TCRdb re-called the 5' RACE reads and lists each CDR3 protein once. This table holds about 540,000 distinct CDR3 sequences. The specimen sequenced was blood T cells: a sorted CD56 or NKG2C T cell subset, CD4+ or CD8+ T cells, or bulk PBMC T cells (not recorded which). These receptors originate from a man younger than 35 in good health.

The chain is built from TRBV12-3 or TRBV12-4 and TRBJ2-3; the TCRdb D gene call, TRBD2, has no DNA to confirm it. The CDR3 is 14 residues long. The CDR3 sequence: CASRTSGGRDTQYF.

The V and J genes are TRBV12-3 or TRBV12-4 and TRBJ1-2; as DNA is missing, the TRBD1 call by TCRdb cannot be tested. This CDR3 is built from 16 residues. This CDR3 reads CASSPWDRGKHYGYTF.

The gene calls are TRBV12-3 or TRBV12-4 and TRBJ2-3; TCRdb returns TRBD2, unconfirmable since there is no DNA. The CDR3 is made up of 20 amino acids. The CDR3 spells CASCSSVRAGRGEDTDTQYF.

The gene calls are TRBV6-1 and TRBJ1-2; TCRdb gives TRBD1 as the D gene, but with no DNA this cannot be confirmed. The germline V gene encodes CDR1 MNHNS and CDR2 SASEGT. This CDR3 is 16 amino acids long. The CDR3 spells CASSELGTGGAYGYTF.

CDR3 residues: CASSLDSGGFYNEQFF. The chain links TRBV7-2 to TRBJ2-1; TCRdb gives TRBD2 as the D gene, but with no DNA this cannot be confirmed. The CDR3 has 16 residues. Per the germline V gene, CDR1 is SGHTA and CDR2 is FQGNSA.

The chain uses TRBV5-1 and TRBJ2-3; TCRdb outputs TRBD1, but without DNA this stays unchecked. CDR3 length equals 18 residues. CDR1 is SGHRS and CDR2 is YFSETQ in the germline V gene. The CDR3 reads CASSLAWGGGTSTDTQYF.

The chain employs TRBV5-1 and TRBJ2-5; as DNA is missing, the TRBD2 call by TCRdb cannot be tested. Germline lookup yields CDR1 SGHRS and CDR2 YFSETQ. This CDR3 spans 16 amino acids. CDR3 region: CASSLPSGTSRETQYF.

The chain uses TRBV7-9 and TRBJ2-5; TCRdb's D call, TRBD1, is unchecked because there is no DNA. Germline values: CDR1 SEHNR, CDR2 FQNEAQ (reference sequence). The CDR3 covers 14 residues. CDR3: CAILLGWGQETQYF.

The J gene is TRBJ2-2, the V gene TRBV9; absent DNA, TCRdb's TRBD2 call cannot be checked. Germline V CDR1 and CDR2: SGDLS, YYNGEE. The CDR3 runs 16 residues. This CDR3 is CASSVGLAGVSGELFF.

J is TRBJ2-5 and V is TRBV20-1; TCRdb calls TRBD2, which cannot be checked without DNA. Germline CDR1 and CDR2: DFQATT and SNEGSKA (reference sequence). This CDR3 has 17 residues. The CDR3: CSAPAPTSGSHQETQYF.

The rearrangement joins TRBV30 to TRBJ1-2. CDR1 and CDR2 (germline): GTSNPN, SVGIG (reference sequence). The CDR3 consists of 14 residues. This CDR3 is CAWSSPAAGYGYTF.